This T cell receptor beta chain was sequenced in a study of shared clonotypes between healthy human individuals. Study context: CD4 naive and memory got three plates each, CD8 naive two, CD8 memory one. Study results and caveats: An expected dependence of interdonor clonotype sharing on sequencing depth was noted. Sampling covered nothing but blood. Tissue TCR repertoires likely differ from those found in blood.

In the case of this clone: The antigen is unknown.

Germline lookup yields CDR1 MNHEY and CDR2 SVGAGI. The CDR3 contains 15 residues. The V segment lost 0 bases and the J segment 8 bases; nucleotides outside the gene matches: 4. Generated by immunoSEQ multiplex PCR, the TCRdb table keeps only in-frame clones and is missing some. The table has about 380,000 clones, 90% to 97% seen once. This receptor was obtained from a man aged 25 to 40 in good health. Source material: memory CD8+ T cells sorted from blood. Subset of the sample: CD45RO+ cells pooled with CCR7-negative TemRA cells. This sequence joins TRBV6-5 and TRBJ1-4; 9 bases line up with TRBD1. CDR3 loop: CASSYSDRGGEKLFF. CDR3 bases: TGTGCCAGCAGTTACTCGGACAGGGGAGGGGAAAAACTGTTTTTT.